This T cell receptor (beta chain) was captured by sequencing in a study of radiotherapy plus CTLA-4 blockade in lung cancer. Looking at the study overall: Objective responses were seen in about a sixth of patients, disease control in 25% to 35%.

V was pared by 0 bases and J by 2 bases, with 10 bases between. The CDR3 consists of 15 residues. CDR1 is PRHDT and CDR2 is FYEKMQ in the germline V gene (reference sequence). Some clones are missing from TCRdb's copy, which holds only in-frame ones; the method was immunoSEQ multiplex PCR. The table shows tens of thousands of clones, with 70% to 80% occurring only once. This TCR derives from a human donor with non-small cell lung cancer who had stable disease on radiotherapy plus ipilimumab. The sample in question was peripheral blood, obtained from a patient treated with radiotherapy plus ipilimumab. The genes are TRBV13 and TRBJ2-5; D remains ambiguous. CDR3 sequence (DNA): TGTGCCAGCAGCTTAGGCCGGTCAGCTCAAGAGACCCAGTACTTC. It translates to CASSLGRSAQETQYF.